A single sample gave rise to the 21 T cell receptor beta chains below, sequenced in a study of breast tumors, draining lymph nodes, adjacent tissues. Using its own MiXCR run on the multiplex PCR reads, TCRdb lists one record per CDR3 protein. The table has 150,000 to 200,000 distinct CDR3 sequences, about 33% seen once. The lymph nodes were axillary draining lymph nodes from breast cancer patients. Input material: axillary lymph node tissue. Source of these receptors: a female donor with breast cancer. Some clones in this sample may be carry-over from other donors' samples.

This clonotype appeared a few times. DNA of the CDR3: TGTGCCAGCAGTGCGACCCGACAGGGAAATTCACCCCTCCACTTT. Protein product: CASSATRQGNSPLHF. The genes are TRBV28 and TRBJ1-6; 7 bases fit TRBD1. CDR1 MDHEN and CDR2 SYDVKM come from the germline V gene. The CDR3 runs 15 residues. V was pared by 5 bases and J by 7 bases, with 8 bases of the junction left unmatched.

Concerning this clonotype itself: At one of its ends the junction is not consistent with the germline gene, which may arise from a read error. V usage is TRBV6-5 and J usage is TRBJ1-2; no reliable D call. Germline assignment: CDR1 MNHEY and CDR2 SVGAGI. CDR3 length: 13 amino acids. This chain's CDR3 is CASSHSFLYGYTF. CDR3 coding DNA: TGTGCCAGCAGTCACTCGTTCCTCTATGGCTACACCTTC.

The chain recombines TRBV6-2 or TRBV6-3 with TRBJ2-5; D is perhaps TRBD2 (7 bases). The CDR3 extends over 16 amino acids. Germline CDR1 is MNHEY and CDR2 is SVGEGT. Trimming took 3 bases from V and 2 from J, leaving 16 bases between them. The CDR3 bases are TGTGCCAGCAGTTATAGGAGGGGGGGACGTCAAGAGACCCAGTACTTC. This translates into CASSYRRGGRQETQYF.

The CDR3 DNA follows: TGTGCCAGCAGTTTAGGGATTTTCTACGAGCAGTACTTC. Residues: CASSLGIFYEQYF. The chain joins TRBV27 to TRBJ2-7; D unclear. This CDR3 is 13 amino acids long. Germline V gene sequence: CDR1 MNHEY, CDR2 SMNVEV (reference sequence). Trimming took 2 bases from V and 3 from J, leaving 8 bases between them.

At least ten counts were recorded for this clonotype. The chain uses TRBV18 and TRBJ2-1; a possible D gene is TRBD1 (6 bases). From germline, CDR1 is KGHSH and CDR2 LQKENI. V dropped 0 bases and J dropped 6 bases, with 9 bases sitting between them. This CDR3 is 14 amino acids long. The DNA of the CDR3 is TGTGCCAGCTCACCACCATTAGGGGGCAATGAGCAGTTCTTC. It translates to CASSPPLGGNEQFF. The whole variable domain, filled in from reference TRBV18 and TRBJ2-1, reads NAGVMQNPRHLVRRRGQEARLRCSPMKGHSHVYWYRQLPEEGLKFMVYLQKENIIDESGMPKERFSAEFPKEGPSILRIQQVVRGDSAAYFCASSPPLGGNEQFFGPGTRLTVL.

This clonotype has a count of ten or more. The J gene is TRBJ1-4, the V gene TRBV2; 8 bases are a match to TRBD1. Per the germline V gene, CDR1 is SNHLY and CDR2 is FYNNEI. The CDR3 spans 16 residues. J was trimmed by 11 bases and V by 2 bases; bases with no gene match: 13. CDR3 sequence (DNA): TGTGCCAGCAGTGAACTCGGGGCAGGGGGCATGTGGAAACTGTTTTTT. Amino acid sequence: CASSELGAGGMWKLFF.

In this sample, this clonotype turned up many times. The chain recombines TRBV4-2 with TRBJ1-5, with D perhaps matching TRBD1 (5 bases). Germline CDR1 and CDR2: LGHNA and YNFKEQ. This CDR3 has 13 residues. The V end lost 0 bases, the J end lost 7 bases, and 7 bases lay between the germline ends. The CDR3 bases are TGTGCCAGCAGCCAAGATTGGGGGCAGCCCCAGCATTTT. Translated, it gives CASSQDWGQPQHF.

This clonotype was seen more than once but under ten times. Since a much larger clone is just one base distant, this may be a read error. The chain has TRBV5-4 and TRBJ1-2; TRBD1 is a possible D gene (6 bases). Trimming left V 5 bases short and J 5 bases short, with 22 bases between. The germline gives CDR1 SGHNT, CDR2 YYREEE (reference sequence). This CDR3 has 16 residues. In nucleotides, the CDR3 is TGTGCCAGCAGACCATCGGACAGCGGGCGAGGTTATGGCTACACCTTC. It yields the protein CASRPSDSGRGYGYTF.

The chain is built from TRBV19 and TRBJ1-1, with TRBD1 identical over 9 bases. The germline gives CDR1 LNHDA, CDR2 SQIVND (reference sequence). The junction had 6 bases not matched to a gene; V was cut back by 1 base and J by 6 bases. The CDR3 length is 15 residues. For the CDR3, the DNA is TGTGCCAGTAGTATAGCGGGACAGGGAGTCGCTGAAGCTTTCTTT. Its translation: CASSIAGQGVAEAFF.

This chain connects TRBV7-9 to TRBJ2-7; 9 bases map to TRBD1. Looked up from germline, CDR1 is SEHNR and CDR2 is FQNEAQ (reference sequence). The CDR3 spans 16 residues. V lost 4 bases, J lost 3 bases, and 10 bases stayed unmatched. The CDR3 sequence: CASSSLDGTGIYEQYF. CDR3 sequence (DNA): TGTGCCAGCAGCTCCCTGGACGGGACAGGGATCTACGAGCAGTACTTC.

Comment on this clonotype: One end of the junction is discordant with germline, which a read error may explain. The chain links TRBV20-1 to TRBJ2-2, with D perhaps TRBD1 or TRBD2 (6 bases each). This CDR3 is 10 amino acids long. Germline CDR1 is DFQATT and CDR2 is SNEGSKA (reference sequence). CDR3 residues: CSARAGALFF. The CDR3 DNA sequence: TGCAGTGCTAGAGCGGGGGCGCTGTTTTTT.

This chain uses TRBV15 with TRBJ1-5; D is unclear. Trimming pared 8 bases from V and 9 bases from J, leaving 17 bases between. The CDR3 contains 13 residues. Germline lookup yields CDR1 LNHNV and CDR2 YYDKDF (reference sequence). CDR3 nucleotide sequence: TGTGCCACCTGTCATACGGAGGAAAGGCCCCAGCATTTT. It translates to CATCHTEERPQHF.

The gene calls are TRBV27 and TRBJ1-2; maybe TRBD1 (5 bases). The CDR3 is 15 residues long. Trimming left V 3 bases short and J 6 bases short, with 17 bases between. Germline V lookup: CDR1 MNHEY, CDR2 SMNVEV (reference sequence). CDR3: CASSFSRPGLDGYTF. Written as DNA, the CDR3 is TGTGCCAGCAGTTTCAGCCGGCCAGGGCTGGATGGCTACACCTTC.

This chain connects TRBV19 to TRBJ2-3; 11 bases agree with TRBD2. Trimming removed 6 bases from V and 11 bases from J; junction bases left unmatched: 19. Germline V gene data show CDR1 as LNHDA and CDR2 as SQIVND (reference sequence). The CDR3 runs 17 residues. The CDR3 region has the DNA TGTGCCAGTAGGGTCGATAGCGGGAGGGCCGGCTACAATGAGCAGTATTTT. This translates into CASRVDSGRAGYNEQYF.

This clonotype was seen repeatedly, ten times or more. V gene TRBV18 combines with J gene TRBJ1-2, with 8 nucleotides matching TRBD1. Germline V lookup: CDR1 KGHSH, CDR2 LQKENI. With 3 bases clipped from V and 2 bases from J, the junction kept 8 bases outside the gene matches. This CDR3 comprises 16 residues. CDR3 nucleotide sequence: TGTGCCAGCTCACCTCCCGCCGGGACAGGCAACTATGGCTACACCTTC. It translates to CASSPPAGTGNYGYTF.

The J gene is TRBJ2-3, the V gene TRBV20-1; D might be TRBD2 (7 bases). This CDR3 comprises 13 residues. The V gene lost 2 bases and the J gene lost 2 bases, with 8 bases spanning the gap. Per germline, CDR1 DFQATT and CDR2 SNEGSKA (reference sequence). The CDR3 protein is CSARRGATDTQYF. CDR3 bases: TGCAGTGCTAGACGGGGGGCCACAGATACGCAGTATTTT.

This clonotype was counted at least ten times. V and J are TRBV6-5 and TRBJ2-5, with D possibly TRBD1 on 6 matching bases. CDR3 length equals 10 residues. Trimming shortened V by 10 bases and J by 5 bases, and 8 bases separated the two germline ends. In germline, CDR1 is MNHEY, CDR2 SVGAGI. For the CDR3, the DNA is TGTGCCACCCAGGGGGAGACCCAGTACTTC. It is translated as CATQGETQYF.

This clonotype was recorded many times. The rearrangement joins TRBV7-6 to TRBJ2-6; 7 nucleotides match TRBD1. The CDR3 length is 18 residues. Unmatched junction bases numbered 10, after V lost 1 base and J lost 4 bases. Looked up from germline, CDR1 is SGHVS and CDR2 is FNYEAQ. CDR3 coding DNA: TGTGCCAGCAGCTTAGAAAGGGGCAGGGGGACCGGGGCCAACGTCCTGACTTTC. This sequence encodes CASSLERGRGTGANVLTF.

In this sample, this clonotype turned up many times. The V call is TRBV7-3, the J call TRBJ1-2, with D uncertain. The germline V gene encodes CDR1 SGHTA and CDR2 FQGTGA. The CDR3 sequence is 15 residues long. The V and J ends lost 5 bases and 6 bases respectively, with 19 bases between them. The CDR3 DNA sequence: TGTGCCAGCAGCCCCACCCCAACTGGGTTGGATGGCTACACCTTC. Translating it yields CASSPTPTGLDGYTF.

The chain joins TRBV20-1 to TRBJ1-6; no firm D call. CDR3 length: 15 amino acids. V was cut by 1 base and J by 10 bases, with 17 bases left in between. Germline-derived CDR1 and CDR2 are DFQATT and SNEGSKA (reference sequence). The CDR3 loop is CSARVKGGSRSPLHF. CDR3 nucleotide sequence: TGCAGTGCTAGAGTCAAGGGCGGTTCACGGTCACCCCTCCACTTT.

This clonotype occurred many times. The V call is TRBV30, the J call TRBJ2-3; 7 bases agree with TRBD2. The CDR3 runs to 15 residues. Germline trimming cut 0 bases from V and 3 bases from J; bases unmatched to any gene: 6. Germline CDR1 reads GTSNPN; CDR2 reads SVGIG (reference sequence). DNA of the CDR3: TGTGCCTGGAGTGTCTTGGGACTACAGACAGATACGCAGTATTTT. It yields the protein CAWSVLGLQTDTQYF.